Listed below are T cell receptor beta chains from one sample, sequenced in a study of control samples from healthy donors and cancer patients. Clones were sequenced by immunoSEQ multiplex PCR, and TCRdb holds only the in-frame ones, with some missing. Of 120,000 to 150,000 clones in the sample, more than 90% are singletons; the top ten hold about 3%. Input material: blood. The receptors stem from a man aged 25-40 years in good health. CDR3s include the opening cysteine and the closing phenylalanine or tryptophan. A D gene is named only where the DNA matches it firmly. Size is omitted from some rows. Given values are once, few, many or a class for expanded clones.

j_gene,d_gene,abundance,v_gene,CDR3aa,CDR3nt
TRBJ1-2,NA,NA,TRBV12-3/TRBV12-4,CASGIGQGSYTF,TGTGCCAGCGGAATCGGGCAGGGCTCCTACACCTTC
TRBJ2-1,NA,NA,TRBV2,CASDGQTNEQFF,TGTGCCAGCGATGGCCAGACCAATGAGCAGTTCTTC
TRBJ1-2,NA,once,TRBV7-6,CASSLTGSGYTF,TGTGCCAGCAGCCTGACAGGTTCTGGCTACACCTTC
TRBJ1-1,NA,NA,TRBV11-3,CASSSVRQPRNTEAFF,TGTGCCAGCAGCTCGGTCAGACAGCCCCGGAACACTGAAGCTTTCTTT
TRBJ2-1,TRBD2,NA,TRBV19,CASSILAGGENEQFF,TGTGCCAGTAGTATCCTGGCGGGGGGGGAGAATGAGCAGTTCTTC
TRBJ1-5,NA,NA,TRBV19,CASSLGGDRNQPQHF,TGTGCCAGTAGTCTGGGCGGCGATAGGAATCAGCCCCAGCATTTT
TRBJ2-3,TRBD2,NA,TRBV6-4,CASSDGLAGGPDTQYF,TGTGCCAGCAGTGACGGGCTAGCGGGGGGCCCAGATACGCAGTATTTT
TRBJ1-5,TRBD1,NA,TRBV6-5,CARPTGGFCQPQHF,TGTGCCAGGCCGACAGGGGGCTTCTGTCAGCCCCAGCATTTT
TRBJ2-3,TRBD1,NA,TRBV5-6,CASSLRTGTGALDTQYF,TGTGCCAGCAGCTTGAGAACTGGGACAGGGGCTTTAGATACGCAGTATTTT
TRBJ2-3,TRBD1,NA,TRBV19,CASSIGTGGTDTQYF,TGTGCCAGTAGTATCGGGACAGGGGGCACAGATACGCAGTATTTT
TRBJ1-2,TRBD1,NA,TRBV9,CASSLQGIDGYTF,TGTGCCAGCAGCCTACAGGGGATCGATGGCTACACCTTC
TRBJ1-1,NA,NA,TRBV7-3,CASSKGLYGEAFF,TGTGCCAGCAGCAAGGGGCTTTATGGTGAAGCTTTCTTT
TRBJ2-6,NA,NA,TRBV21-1,CASSPTLPSASFSGANVLTF,TGTGCCAGCAGCCCGACACTACCCTCGGCCTCCTTCTCTGGGGCCAACGTCCTGACTTTC
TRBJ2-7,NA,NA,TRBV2,CASISDGAEQYF,TGTGCCAGCATTAGTGATGGGGCAGAGCAGTACTTC
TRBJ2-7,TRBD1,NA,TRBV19,CASKVGDRAYYEQYF,TGTGCCAGTAAGGTGGGGGACAGGGCATACTACGAGCAGTACTTC
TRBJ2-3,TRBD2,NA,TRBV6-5,CASGASGGSTDTQYF,TGTGCCAGCGGCGCTAGCGGGGGGAGCACAGATACGCAGTATTTT